What follows is one TCR beta chain and its context. Its matching antigen is unknown. This sample was taken from a study of OX40 agonist ivuxolimab in advanced cancers. About the research overall: The patients received agonistic anti-OX40 (CD134) antibody ivuxolimab. With a range of about 23 to 85, age averaged approximately 64 years, and approximately 83% were male. Study-wide points: No determination was made of the antigen specificity of the expanded peripheral T cells.

TCRdb's table, derived via immunoSEQ multiplex PCR, lists solely in-frame clones and lacks some. This table holds roughly 41,000 clones, roughly 90% found once. The CDR3 sequence is 12 residues long. V lost 4 bases to trimming and J lost 8 bases, with 9 bases between them. Germline CDR1 reads SGDLS; CDR2 reads YYNGEE. The rearrangement joins TRBV9 to TRBJ2-2, with no clear D. Sequences were derived from CD4+ or CD8+ T cells sorted from blood, sampled in a trial of the OX40 agonist ivuxolimab. The receptor was isolated from an adult with an advanced solid tumor such as melanoma, head and neck, liver or kidney cancer. The CDR3 coding sequence is TGTGCCAGCAGCCTCAGGTCGGGGGAGCTGTTTTTT. This encodes CASSLRSGELFF.